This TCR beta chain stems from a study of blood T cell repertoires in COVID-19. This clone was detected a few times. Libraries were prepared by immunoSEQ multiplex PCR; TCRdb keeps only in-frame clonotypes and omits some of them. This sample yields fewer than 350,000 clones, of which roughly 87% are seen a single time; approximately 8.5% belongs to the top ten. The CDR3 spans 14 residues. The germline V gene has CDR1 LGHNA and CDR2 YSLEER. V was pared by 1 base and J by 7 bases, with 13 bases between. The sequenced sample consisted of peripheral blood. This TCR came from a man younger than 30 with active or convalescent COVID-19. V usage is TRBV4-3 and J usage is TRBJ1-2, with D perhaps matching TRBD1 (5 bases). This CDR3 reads CASSQGLGRVGYTF. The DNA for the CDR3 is TGCGCCAGCAGCCAAGGTCTGGGCAGGGTTGGCTACACCTTC.